This TCR beta chain was obtained from a study of cytomegalovirus exposure and HLA in healthy donors. Researchers ran the PCR with 60 Vbeta and 13 Jbeta primers. The protocol was immunoSEQ multiplex PCR, while the TCRdb copy is restricted to in-frame clones and leaves out a portion. The sample has 24,000 or so clones, roughly 73% seen once; the top ten hold 3.5% to 5.5%. Study-level findings and limits: HLA alleles were associated with 15,000 to 20,000 TCR beta sequences in a later analysis at 0.05 false discovery rate.

Per the germline V gene, CDR1 is SQVTM and CDR2 is ANQGSEA. V lost 4 bases, J lost 5 bases, and 10 bases stayed unmatched. CDR3 length: 16 amino acids. Of note for this clone: Its antigen is currently unknown. The final CDR3 position lacks the conserved phenylalanine or tryptophan, pointing to a likely read error.

V gene TRBV29-1 combines with J gene TRBJ2-7; 14 bases agree with TRBD2. The sample consisted of PBMCs. The receptor's source is a male donor in good health and CMV-seronegative. CDR3 sequence reads: CSVAGTSGGPEDEQYL. CDR3 nucleotides: TGCAGCGTTGCGGGGACTAGCGGGGGACCCGAGGACGAGCAGTACCTC.